The 3 T cell receptor beta chains below were found in one sample sequenced in a study of blood T cell repertoires in COVID-19. Sequencing was performed with immunoSEQ multiplex PCR; in TCRdb, only in-frame clones are kept and a portion is missing. Among 25,000 to 30,000 clones, more than 80% were seen once, and the ten largest hold 2% to 3%. Sequenced: peripheral blood. The receptors here all came from a human donor in a cohort sampled during active COVID-19.

This sequence joins TRBV15 and TRBJ2-5, with 11 positions matching TRBD2. Germline loops: CDR1 LNHNV, CDR2 YYDKDF (reference sequence). Trimming at V came to 1 base and at J to 5 bases, leaving 3 bases not matched to a gene. The CDR3 sequence is 15 residues long. The DNA of the CDR3 is TGTGCCACCAGCAGAGCTAGCGGGGGGTTGGAGACCCAGTACTTC. Protein sequence: CATSRASGGLETQYF.

This clone was seen only a few times. The V gene is TRBV7-3, the J gene TRBJ1-5; a weak D match, TRBD1 (5 bases). The V and J ends lost 5 bases and 9 bases respectively, with 14 bases between them. Germline CDR1 reads SGHTA; CDR2 reads FQGTGA. The CDR3 is 13 residues long. This CDR3 reads CASSRQRESPQHF. The CDR3 DNA sequence: TGTGCCAGCAGCAGACAGCGAGAATCGCCCCAGCATTTT.

V usage is TRBV24-1 and J usage is TRBJ2-2; TRBD1 agrees at 8 bases. J was trimmed by 4 bases and V by 5 bases; bases with no gene match: 2. This CDR3 contains 14 residues. Germline assignment: CDR1 KGHDR and CDR2 SFDVKD. The CDR3 region has the DNA TGTGCCACCAGTGGGCAGGGGGCCACCGGGGAGCTGTTTTTT. It translates to CATSGQGATGELFF.